This T cell receptor (beta chain) was sequenced for a study of beta chain features in type 1 diabetes. Study context: Healthy donors resembled patients in age, gender and cell yields.

V dropped 2 bases and J dropped 0 bases, with 8 bases sitting between them. Germline CDR1 and CDR2: SGHTA and FQGTGA. This CDR3 has 15 amino acids. Concerning this clone: As yet, its antigen is unknown.

TCRB transcripts that were expressed got sequenced, as all of the isolated RNA had been reverse transcribed. TCRdb's table, derived via immunoSEQ multiplex PCR, lists solely in-frame clones and lacks some. The sample lists 100,000 to 150,000 clones; 9% were seen once. Study-level results: There was a moderate but significant shortening of TCRB CDR3s in all four CD4+ subsets of Type 1 diabetes patients.

This rearrangement joins TRBV7-3 to TRBJ2-1; D call uncertain. The sample taken for sequencing was central memory CD4+ T cells from blood. The origin of this receptor is a man under 40 with type 1 diabetes. The chain's CDR3 is CASSLGGDSYNEQFF. CDR3 DNA sequence: TGTGCCAGCAGCTTAGGCGGCGACTCCTACAATGAGCAGTTCTTC.